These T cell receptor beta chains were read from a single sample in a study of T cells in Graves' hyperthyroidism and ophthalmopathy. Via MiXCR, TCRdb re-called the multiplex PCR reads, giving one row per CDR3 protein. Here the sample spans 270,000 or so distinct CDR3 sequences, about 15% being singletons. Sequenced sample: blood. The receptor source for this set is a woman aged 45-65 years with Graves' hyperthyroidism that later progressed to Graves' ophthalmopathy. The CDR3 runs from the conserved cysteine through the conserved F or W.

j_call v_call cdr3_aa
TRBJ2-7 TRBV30 CAWSTRGGVYEQYF
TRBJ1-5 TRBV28 CASSFFAGQPQHF
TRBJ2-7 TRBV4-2 CASSQDLTYEQYF
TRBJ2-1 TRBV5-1 CASSEREYFYEQFF
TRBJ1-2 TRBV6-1 CASAYYGYTF
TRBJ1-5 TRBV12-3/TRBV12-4 CASTDRLPGTNQPQHF
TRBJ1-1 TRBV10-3 CAISVRGMGFEAFF
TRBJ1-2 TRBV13 CASSSGQGHYGYTF
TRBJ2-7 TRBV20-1 CSAHRLAGGVEEQYF
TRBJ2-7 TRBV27 CASNPGTSAYEQYF
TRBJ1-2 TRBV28 CASSLPWGGSNYGYTF
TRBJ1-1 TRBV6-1 CASSGTGTEAFF
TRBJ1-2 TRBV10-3 CAISEPSLDGYTF
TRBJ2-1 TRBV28 CASVMTGGNEQFF
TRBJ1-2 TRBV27 CASSFLGGGYGYTF
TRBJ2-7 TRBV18 CASSPFSGSYEQYF
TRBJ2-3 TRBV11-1 CASSFKLALSTDTQYF
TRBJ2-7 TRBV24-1 CATSDSMESSYEQYF
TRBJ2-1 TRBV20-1 CSARDWAEYNEQFF
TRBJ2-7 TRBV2 CASILGREVYEQYF
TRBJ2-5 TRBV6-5 CASSYSYGGRGETQYF
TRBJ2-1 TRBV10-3 CAISGTSSRVNEQFF
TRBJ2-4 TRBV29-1 CSVRRGLNIQYF
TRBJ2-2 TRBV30 CAWRELAGASNTGELFF
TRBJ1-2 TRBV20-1 CSVPRQGAGYTF
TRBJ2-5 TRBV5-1 CASSRTGQEMVDF
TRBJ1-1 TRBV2 CASSRQGARNTEAFF
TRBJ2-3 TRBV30 CAWRRLAGVLDTQYF
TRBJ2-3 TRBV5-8 CASSLGQVDTDTQYF
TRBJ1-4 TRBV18 CASSPRVPFNEKLFF